The 27 T cell receptor beta chains given below trace back to one sample, sequenced in a study of shared clonotypes between healthy human individuals. Profiled with immunoSEQ multiplex PCR; TCRdb holds only in-frame clones, not every one. The table lists about 1.5 million clones, nearly 99% of them singletons, with 0.4% to 0.55% in the top ten. The sequenced sample was naive CD4+ T cells sorted from blood. Subset meaning: CD45RA+ positively selected. The origin of the receptors is a man younger than 40 in good health.

The chain recombines TRBV5-1 with TRBJ2-7; D possibly uses TRBD1 or TRBD2 (5 bases each). The CDR3 has 14 amino acids. Germline CDR1 and CDR2: SGHRS and YFSETQ. V was clipped by 2 bases and J by 6 bases, with 15 bases between them. CDR3 nucleotides: TGCGCCAGCAGCTTAGCGGTACCAGGGAGCGAGCAGTACTTC. This encodes CASSLAVPGSEQYF.

The V and J genes are TRBV5-4 and TRBJ2-7, with D possibly matching TRBD2 (5 bases). V was pared by 4 bases and J by 0 bases, with 11 bases between. CDR3 length equals 14 residues. Germline V gives CDR1 SGHNT, CDR2 YYREEE (reference sequence). This chain's CDR3 is CASSLRGFSYEQYF. The CDR3 DNA follows: TGTGCCAGCAGCCTTCGGGGTTTCTCCTACGAGCAGTACTTC.

The gene calls are TRBV28 and TRBJ2-7; TRBD1 is a possible D gene (5 bases). The V end was cut by 5 bases, the J end by 5 bases, with 19 bases between. CDR1 MDHEN and CDR2 SYDVKM come from the germline V gene. The CDR3 contains 15 residues. CDR3 nucleotides: TGTGCCAGCAGTATACCTAGGGGAATCGGCCACGAGCAGTACTTC. Protein sequence: CASSIPRGIGHEQYF.

V usage is TRBV10-1 and J usage is TRBJ2-5; unclear D gene. CDR3 size: 13 residues. CDR1 and CDR2 (germline): WNHNN, SYGVQD (reference sequence). With 4 bases removed from V and 3 bases from J, the gap between germline ends came to 9 bases. CDR3 sequence reads: CASSVEQKETQYF. Here the CDR3 DNA reads TGCGCCAGCAGTGTGGAACAGAAAGAGACCCAGTACTTC.

The V and J genes are TRBV6-5 and TRBJ1-4, with D tentatively TRBD1 (6 bases). The CDR3 length is 15 residues. Trimming stripped 1 base from V and 11 bases from J, with 17 bases between. Germline loops: CDR1 MNHEY, CDR2 SVGAGI. The CDR3 DNA reads as TGTGCCAGCAGTTACTTCCGACAGGACCGGGATAAACTGTTTTTT. As protein: CASSYFRQDRDKLFF.

This chain joins TRBV6-1 and TRBJ2-1; 7 bases map to TRBD2. Trimming removed 2 bases from V and 15 bases from J; junction bases left unmatched: 10. The germline gives CDR1 MNHNS, CDR2 SASEGT. The CDR3 covers 13 residues. The CDR3 DNA reads TGTGCCAGCAGTGAATGGGAGCGGGGCCGGGGGTTCTTC. It translates to CASSEWERGRGFF.

This clone was seen just once. The CDR3 DNA is TGTGCCAGCAACCGGACAGGGGACGGGGAAAAACTGTTTTTT. This codes for CASNRTGDGEKLFF. This rearrangement joins TRBV21-1 to TRBJ1-4; the D segment call TRBD1 is taken from the table without a DNA check. TRBV21-1 is listed as a pseudogene. The CDR3 covers 14 residues.

Comment on this clone: At the DNA level, this CDR3 is encoded by other sequences in the same sample as well. The chain joins TRBV19 to TRBJ2-7; 10 nucleotides match TRBD1. Germline V gene data show CDR1 as LNHDA and CDR2 as SQIVND (reference sequence). V lost 5 bases to trimming and J lost 3 bases; unmatched junction nucleotides: 4. This CDR3 is 14 amino acids long. The CDR3 region is CASSSRDRGYEQYF. CDR3 nucleotides: TGTGCCAGTAGTTCCCGGGACAGGGGCTACGAGCAGTACTTC.

This clone was recorded once. This chain uses TRBV18 with TRBJ1-6, with D hard to call. Germline CDR1 reads KGHSH; CDR2 reads LQKENI. V lost 4 bases and J lost 6, with 16 bases in between. The CDR3 is 16 amino acids. Here the CDR3 DNA reads TGTGCCAGCTCACAAGCCAGACACATTCCTAATTCACCCCTCCACTTT. This codes for CASSQARHIPNSPLHF.

The chain couples TRBV6-5 to TRBJ2-1, with D perhaps being TRBD1 or TRBD2 (5 bases each). Trimming pared 2 bases from V and 5 bases from J, leaving 10 bases between. CDR1 MNHEY and CDR2 SVGAGI come from the germline V gene. The CDR3 runs 14 residues. In DNA, the CDR3 is TGTGCCAGCAGTTACACGGGACGTAACAATGAGCAGTTCTTC. It specifies CASSYTGRNNEQFF.

This clone was observed once. The chain couples TRBV5-1 to TRBJ1-1; no clear D gene. The V gene's germline CDR1 is SGHRS and CDR2 YFSETQ. Trimming pared 1 base from V and 7 bases from J, leaving 23 bases between. This CDR3 is built from 17 residues. CDR3 region: CASSLMGVTAGNGEAFF. In nucleotides, the CDR3 is TGCGCCAGCAGCTTGATGGGTGTTACTGCGGGGAACGGTGAAGCTTTCTTT.

The chain joins TRBV5-1 to TRBJ2-3, with 10 nucleotides matching TRBD2. Germline V gene lookup returns CDR1 SGHRS and CDR2 YFSETQ. Trimming cost V 6 bases and J 3 bases; bases outside gene matches: 13. CDR3 length: 17 residues. The CDR3 loop reads CASTFLAGAGGTDTQYF. The CDR3 DNA sequence: TGCGCCAGCACGTTCCTAGCGGGAGCCGGTGGTACAGATACGCAGTATTTT.

The chain carries TRBV5-1 and TRBJ2-2; no firm D call. Germline V gene data show CDR1 as SGHRS and CDR2 as YFSETQ. The CDR3 has 16 residues. V dropped 2 bases and J dropped 0 bases, with 11 bases sitting between them. CDR3 nucleotides: TGCGCCAGCAGCTTTGGATTACATTCGAACACCGGGGAGCTGTTTTTT. This sequence encodes CASSFGLHSNTGELFF.

The chain joins TRBV28 to TRBJ2-1; TRBD2 might be the D (5 bases). The CDR3 consists of 16 residues. The germline gives CDR1 MDHEN, CDR2 SYDVKM. V was clipped by 4 bases and J by 0 bases, with 13 bases between them. CDR3 amino acids: CASSSIEGSSYNEQFF. The CDR3 nucleotides are TGTGCCAGCAGTTCCATAGAGGGCAGCTCCTACAATGAGCAGTTCTTC.

In nucleotides, the CDR3 is TGCGCCAGCAGCGTTGGTCTAGCGGACGTCTCCTACGAGCAGTACTTC. Protein sequence: CASSVGLADVSYEQYF. The rearrangement uses TRBV5-1 and TRBJ2-7, with 7 bases that match TRBD2. With V trimmed by 4 bases and J by 0 bases, 10 bases remained unmatched. The germline V gene encodes CDR1 SGHRS and CDR2 YFSETQ. CDR3 length equals 16 residues.

A single count supports this clone. This chain joins TRBV25-1 and TRBJ2-5, with D tentatively TRBD2 (6 bases). This CDR3 has 14 amino acids. The V end was cut by 1 base, the J end by 5 bases, with 11 bases between. The germline CDR1 and CDR2 sequences are MGHDK and SYGVNS. CDR3: CASSEWTEGETQYF. The DNA of the CDR3 is TGTGCCAGCAGTGAATGGACGGAGGGGGAGACCCAGTACTTC. The complete variable domain, with remaining parts taken from reference TRBV25-1 and TRBJ2-5, reads EADIYQTPRYLVIGTGKKITLECSQTMGHDKMYWYQQDPGMELHLIHYSYGVNSTEKGDLSSESTVSRIRTEHFPLTLESARPSHTSQYLCASSEWTEGETQYFGPGTRLLVL.

The chain couples TRBV7-3 to TRBJ2-3; D remains unclear. Germline V gene sequence: CDR1 SGHTA, CDR2 FQGTGA. V was pared by 3 bases and J by 0 bases, with 4 bases between. The length of the CDR3 is 13 residues. The CDR3 loop reads CASSFDSTDTQYF. In DNA, the CDR3 is TGTGCCAGCAGCTTCGACAGCACAGATACGCAGTATTTT.

This chain connects TRBV12-5 to TRBJ1-1, with 8 positions matching TRBD1. J gave up 6 bases and V 2 bases, and 8 bases lay outside the gene matches. Germline lookup yields CDR1 LGHNT and CDR2 FRNRAP. The CDR3 runs to 15 residues. CDR3 sequence: CASGLTPGGASEAFF. Written as DNA, the CDR3 is TGTGCTAGTGGTTTGACACCAGGGGGCGCATCTGAAGCTTTCTTT.

This sequence joins TRBV28 and TRBJ1-4; 9 positions agree with TRBD1. Looked up from germline, CDR1 is MDHEN and CDR2 is SYDVKM. The CDR3 is 14 amino acids. Unmatched junction bases numbered 3, after V lost 3 bases and J lost 7 bases. The CDR3 reads CASSLGQGGEKLFF. In DNA form, the CDR3 reads TGTGCCAGCAGTTTGGGACAGGGTGGTGAAAAACTGTTTTTT.

As regards this clone: The sample holds other DNA sequences that translate to the same CDR3. The rearrangement links TRBV18 to TRBJ2-2; D is uncertain. This CDR3 spans 13 amino acids. Germline V gene data show CDR1 as KGHSH and CDR2 as LQKENI. Trimming cost V 6 bases and J 3 bases, with 8 bases left between them. The CDR3 sequence: CASSPRDTGELFF. The CDR3 nucleotides read TGTGCCAGCTCCCCTAGGGACACCGGGGAGCTGTTTTTT.

This clone was counted a few times. In the same sample, other DNA sequences code for this CDR3. J is TRBJ1-2 and V is TRBV29-1; D is perhaps TRBD1 (6 bases). Germline lookup yields CDR1 SQVTM and CDR2 ANQGSEA. Trimming shortened V by 4 bases and J by 2 bases, and 8 bases separated the two germline ends. The CDR3 sequence is 12 residues long. DNA for the CDR3: TGCAGCGTTGGGCAGGGGAACTATGGCTACACCTTC. Protein sequence: CSVGQGNYGYTF.

Comment on this clone: Other DNA sequences in the same sample also yield this CDR3. This chain joins TRBV7-2 and TRBJ2-7; 7 bases are shared with TRBD1. Germline trimming cut 1 base from V and 1 base from J; bases unmatched to any gene: 1. There are 14 residues in the CDR3. Per germline, CDR1 SGHTA and CDR2 FQGNSA. The CDR3 here is CASSLEGQSYEQYF. In nucleotides, the CDR3 is TGTGCCAGCAGCTTAGAGGGACAGTCCTACGAGCAGTACTTC. The full variable domain, rest sourced from reference TRBV7-2 and TRBJ2-7, is GAGVSQSPSNKVTEKGKDVELRCDPISGHTALYWYRQSLGQGLEFLIYFQGNSAPDKSGLPSDRFSAERTGGSVSTLTIQRTQQEDSAVYLCASSLEGQSYEQYFGPGTRLTVT.

This chain joins TRBV18 and TRBJ2-2; D is perhaps TRBD1 (5 bases). This CDR3 contains 14 residues. V gave up 4 bases and J gave up 4 bases, with 10 bases separating them. Germline-derived CDR1 and CDR2 are KGHSH and LQKENI. CDR3 region: CASSLPQGTGELFF. The CDR3 DNA follows: TGTGCCAGCTCACTGCCCCAGGGCACCGGGGAGCTGTTTTTT. Full variable domain (remainder filled in from reference TRBV18 and TRBJ2-2): NAGVMQNPRHLVRRRGQEARLRCSPMKGHSHVYWYRQLPEEGLKFMVYLQKENIIDESGMPKERFSAEFPKEGPSILRIQQVVRGDSAAYFCASSLPQGTGELFFGEGSRLTVL.

This chain connects TRBV11-2 to TRBJ2-5, with 9 bases that match TRBD2. V shed 2 bases, J shed 5 bases, and the junction held 6 bases outside the gene matches. CDR1 is SGHAT, CDR2 FQNNGV, per germline. CDR3 length: 15 amino acids. The CDR3: CASSLQNAGGETQYF. Here the CDR3 DNA reads TGTGCCAGCAGCTTACAGAACGCGGGAGGGGAGACCCAGTACTTC.

V and J are TRBV9 and TRBJ2-3; 9 nucleotides agree with TRBD2. CDR1 and CDR2 (germline): SGDLS, YYNGEE. The CDR3 totals 13 residues. Trimming cost V 0 bases and J 12 bases; bases outside gene matches: 5. CDR3 DNA sequence: TGTGCCAGCAGCGTAGTCCAGGGACTAGCACAGTATTTT. Translation gives CASSVVQGLAQYF. Together with reference TRBV9 and TRBJ2-3, the CDR3 gives the full variable domain: DSGVTQTPKHLITATGQRVTLRCSPRSGDLSVYWYQQSLDQGLQFLIQYYNGEERAKGNILERFSAQQFPDLHSELNLSSLELGDSALYFCASSVVQGLAQYFGPGTRLTVL.

Regarding this clone: This sample also contains other DNA sequences that code for the same CDR3. The V gene is TRBV5-1, the J gene TRBJ2-7; TRBD2 agrees at 7 bases. The CDR3 is 14 amino acids. V shed 2 bases, J shed 4 bases, and the junction held 6 bases outside the gene matches. From germline, CDR1 is SGHRS and CDR2 YFSETQ. The chain's CDR3 is CASSLAGKGYEQYF. CDR3 coding DNA: TGCGCCAGCAGCTTAGCGGGAAAAGGTTACGAGCAGTACTTC. Full variable domain (outside the CDR3, taken from reference TRBV5-1 and TRBJ2-7): KAGVTQTPRYLIKTRGQQVTLSCSPISGHRSVSWYQQTPGQGLQFLFEYFSETQRNKGNFPGRFSGRQFSNSRSEMNVSTLELGDSALYLCASSLAGKGYEQYFGPGTRLTVT.

As regards this clone: The sample contains more than one DNA sequence encoding this CDR3. The chain carries TRBV19 and TRBJ2-2; 7 bases agree with TRBD1. The CDR3 sequence is 16 residues long. With 1 base clipped from V and 0 bases from J, the junction kept 2 bases outside the gene matches. Germline-derived CDR1 and CDR2 are LNHDA and SQIVND (reference sequence). The CDR3 sequence: CASSIGQGANTGELFF. The CDR3, as DNA: TGTGCCAGTAGTATAGGTCAGGGGGCGAACACCGGGGAGCTGTTTTTT.